This record looks at one T cell receptor beta chain sequence and its context. The antigen is not known. The sample is drawn from a study of blood T cells in healthy people across ages. The V gene's germline CDR1 is DFQATT and CDR2 SNEGSKA (reference sequence). V lost 5 bases and J lost 4, with 12 bases in between. The CDR3 has 14 residues. A sample-barcoded 5' primer and a J-beta primer mix were used in a second PCR of roughly 6 to 11 cycles. TCRdb called the 5' RACE reads again in MiXCR, with one record for every CDR3 protein. The table has about a million distinct CDR3 sequences, 40% to 60% seen once. Overall study results and limits: The study could not conclusively compare naive and antigen-experienced cells, given its unsorted PBMCs.

Sequences were obtained from blood. The genes are TRBV20-1 and TRBJ2-6, with a tentative D call TRBD2 (6 bases). The sequence derives from a man aged 30 to 39 in good health. The CDR3 coding sequence is TGCAGTGCTCCGCCGGGAGCAGGGGCCAACGTCCTGACTTTC. It translates to CSAPPGAGANVLTF.